This T cell receptor (beta chain) was profiled in a study of blood T cells in healthy people across ages (dated by TCRdb to 2014 to 2015). Notes on the research overall: In model experiments, template switching captured roughly one uniquely barcoded TCR beta cDNA molecule for every two T cells. Age-related changes in TCR beta repertoire diversity were measured in the study by deep sequencing normalized with unique cDNA molecular identifiers. Four age groups were formed from the donors: young (average roughly 15 years), middle-aged (approximately 39), aged (roughly 59) and long-lived (about 80). To avoid experimental bias, donors of different ages were spread randomly across the sequencing lanes. For two donors (one aged 18 to 30 and one aged 80 or older), the study analyzed two additional independent replicas of 1 million unique cDNA reads from the same blood draw. Beyond this particular receptor, the publication reports: As age increased, observed TCR beta diversity per million T cells dropped in a roughly linear way, and a significant reduction was already evident by age about 40. Compared with the aged group, more naive CD4+ T cells, fewer expanded clones and increased TCR diversity were shown by the long-lived group, suggesting age selection. The percentage of naive T cells measured by flow cytometry correlated strongly with observed TCR beta diversity. Estimates of total diversity based on one million sequenced T cells were regarded as lower bounds and as underestimates. Because donor CMV infection status was unknown, age-related changes in expanded clonotypes were potentially confounded. Since profiling was done on bulk unsorted PBMCs, naive and antigen-experienced compartments could not be conclusively compared.

On this clonotype itself: Its antigen is still unknown. Base-call qualities are not available, and no considerably larger clone is one nucleotide away.

The method was 5' RACE. The sample was run on an Illumina HiSeq 2500. The second PCR ran for roughly 7 to 12 cycles and used a J-beta primer mix along with a sample-barcoded 5' primer. A unique molecular identifier was introduced onto each TCR beta cDNA molecule by a template-switch 5' adaptor carrying 12 random nucleotides. At least 3 million CDR3-containing paired-end reads were obtained from each sample. The Mint cDNA synthesis kit, primed by a TRBC-specific oligonucleotide, was used to synthesize first-strand cDNA from all RNA. After uracil-DNA glycosylase treatment, a first 18-cycle PCR used universal primers M1SS and BC2_uni_R on all cDNA. The authors' analysis ran thus. For normalization, 1 million high-quality reads, each with a distinct molecular identifier, were randomly selected from each sample. Reads sharing molecular identifiers were discarded rather than binned into consensus sequences. MiTCR, with a Q25 quality threshold and the strictest error-elimination algorithm, was used for CDR3 identification, clonotype clustering and error correction. Lower-bound total TCR beta diversity was estimated with a nonparametric unseen species model using Euler transformation. Using fastp trimming at Q25 and MiXCR clonotype assembly, TCRdb reanalyzed the public sequencing data and kept in-frame beta chains. Each entry is one CDR3 protein sequence, shown with its most common DNA and genes. These V and J calls are TCRdb output, not the study's own analysis. For this sample the table gives more than 1,400,000 distinct CDR3 sequences, of which 42% were detected only once. Of the sample, 7.9% is held by the ten largest clones.

Donors were around 37 systemically healthy Caucasian individuals from Russia aged roughly 6 to 95 years. Around 9.8 milliliters of peripheral blood were collected from each donor into EDTA-treated Vacutainer tubes. Ficoll-Paque density-gradient centrifugation was used to isolate PBMCs, with at least 7 million per sample. Total RNA was extracted from PBMCs with Trizol reagent, with at least 6 micrograms obtained per sample. The percentages of naive CD45RAhigh/CD27high T cells were determined by flow cytometry on a PBMC aliquot from every donor. The germline V gene (reference sequence) yields DFQATT for CDR1 and SNEGSKA for CDR2. V is pruned by 5 bases and J by 2 bases, leaving 8 bases of the junction without a gene match. The CDR3 spans 15 residues, from the cysteine through the phenylalanine. The entry retains the CDR3 DNA only, 45 bases that are in frame from base 1.

The chain is made from TRBV20-1 and TRBJ2-5, and 10 bases in between align with TRBD2. This TCR derives from a woman under 30 in good health. The specimen sequenced was blood. The DNA reads as follows: TGCAGTGCTTCTCCACTAGCGGGGAAACAAGAGACCCAGTACTTC. Its protein product is CSASPLAGKQETQYF.